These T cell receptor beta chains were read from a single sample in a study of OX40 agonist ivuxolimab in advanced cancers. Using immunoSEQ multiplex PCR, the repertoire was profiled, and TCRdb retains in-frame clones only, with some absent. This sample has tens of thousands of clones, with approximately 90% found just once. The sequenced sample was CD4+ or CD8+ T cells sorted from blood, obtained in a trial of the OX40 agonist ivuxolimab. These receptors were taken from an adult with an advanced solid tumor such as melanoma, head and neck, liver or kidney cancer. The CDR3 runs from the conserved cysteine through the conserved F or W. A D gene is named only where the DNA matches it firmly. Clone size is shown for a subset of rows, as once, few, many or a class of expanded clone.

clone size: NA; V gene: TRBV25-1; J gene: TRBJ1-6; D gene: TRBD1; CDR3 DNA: TGTGCCAGCAGCCCAGGGGGGTGGTCGGAATATTCACCCCTCCACTTT; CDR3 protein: CASSPGGWSEYSPLHF
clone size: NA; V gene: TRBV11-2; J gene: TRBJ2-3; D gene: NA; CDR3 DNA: TGTGCCAGCAGCCTGCCTGAGGACCCAGATACGCAGTATTTT; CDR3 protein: CASSLPEDPDTQYF
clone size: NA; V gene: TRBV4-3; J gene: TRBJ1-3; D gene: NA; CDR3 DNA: TGCGCCAGCAGCCAGTCGTTTGGATCTGGAAACACCATATATTTT; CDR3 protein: CASSQSFGSGNTIYF
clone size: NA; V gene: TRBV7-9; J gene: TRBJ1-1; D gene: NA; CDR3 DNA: TGTGCCAGCAGCCAAACATCGAACACTGAAGCTTTCTTT; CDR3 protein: CASSQTSNTEAFF
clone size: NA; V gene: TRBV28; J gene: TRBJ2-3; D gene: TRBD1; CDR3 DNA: TGTGCCAGCGAAACTGCCGGACAGGGACTCACAGATACGCAGTATTTT; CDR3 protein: CASETAGQGLTDTQYF
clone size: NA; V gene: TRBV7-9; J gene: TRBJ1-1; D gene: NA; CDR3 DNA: TGTGCCAGCAGCCCGGAGACAGTCGCCTTAATGAACACTGAAGCTTTCTTT; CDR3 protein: CASSPETVALMNTEAFF
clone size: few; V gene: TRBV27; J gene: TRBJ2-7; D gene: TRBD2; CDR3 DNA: TGTGCCAGCACCAGAAGAGCGGGAGGGCTCGACGAGCAGTACTTC; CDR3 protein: CASTRRAGGLDEQYF
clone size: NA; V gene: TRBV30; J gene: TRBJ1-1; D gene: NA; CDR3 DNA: TGTGCCTGGGGGGGAACCCAGGAGGCGCCAGGGACTGAAGCTTTCTTT; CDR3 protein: CAWGGTQEAPGTEAFF
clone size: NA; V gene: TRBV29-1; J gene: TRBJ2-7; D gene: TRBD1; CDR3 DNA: TGCAGCGTTGTGGGGCCTGGGACAGGGCCCGCCTACGAGCAGTACTTC; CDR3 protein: CSVVGPGTGPAYEQYF
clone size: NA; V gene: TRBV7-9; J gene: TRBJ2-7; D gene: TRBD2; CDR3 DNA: TGTGCCAGCAGCCCGATCCTAGCGGGAGCTCTCCCCTACGAGCAGTACTTC; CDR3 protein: CASSPILAGALPYEQYF
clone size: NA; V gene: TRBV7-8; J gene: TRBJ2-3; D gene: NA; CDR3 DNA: TGTGCCAGCAGCTTCTGGCGGAAGGACGTACTAGCCTCCGATACGCAGTATTTT; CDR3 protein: CASSFWRKDVLASDTQYF
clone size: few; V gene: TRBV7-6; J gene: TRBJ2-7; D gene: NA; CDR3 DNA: TGTGCCAGCAGCTTAGCATTGGGTGGGAAACCCTACGAGCAGTACTTC; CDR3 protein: CASSLALGGKPYEQYF
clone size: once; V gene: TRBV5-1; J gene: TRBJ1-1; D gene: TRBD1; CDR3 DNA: TGCGCCAGCAGCCATTTCCCAGGGGGAGCTGAAGCTTTCTTT; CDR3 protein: CASSHFPGGAEAFF
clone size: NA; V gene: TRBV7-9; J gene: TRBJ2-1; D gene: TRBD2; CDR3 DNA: TGTGCCAGCAGCACGACCGGGACTAGCGGGAAGAATGAGCAGTTCTTC; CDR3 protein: CASSTTGTSGKNEQFF
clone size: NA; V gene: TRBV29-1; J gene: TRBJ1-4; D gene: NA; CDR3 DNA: TGCAGCGGGGGGGAGCACTCCGAAAAACTGTTTTTT; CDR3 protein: CSGGEHSEKLFF
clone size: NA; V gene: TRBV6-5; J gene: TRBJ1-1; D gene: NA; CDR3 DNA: TGTGCCAGTAGATATGGGCCTGAAGCTTTCTTT; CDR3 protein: CASRYGPEAFF
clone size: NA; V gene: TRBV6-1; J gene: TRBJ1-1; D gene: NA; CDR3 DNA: TGTGCCAGCAGTGTTTCAGGGAACACTGAAGCTTTCTTT; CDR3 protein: CASSVSGNTEAFF
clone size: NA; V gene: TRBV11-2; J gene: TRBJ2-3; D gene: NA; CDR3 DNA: TGTGCCAGCAGCTTAGCGGGTCCTAGCACAGATACGCAGTATTTT; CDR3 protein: CASSLAGPSTDTQYF
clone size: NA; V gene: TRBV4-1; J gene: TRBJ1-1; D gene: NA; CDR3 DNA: TGCGCCAGCAGCCAAGTCACCCTGAACACTGAAGCTTTCTTT; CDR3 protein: CASSQVTLNTEAFF
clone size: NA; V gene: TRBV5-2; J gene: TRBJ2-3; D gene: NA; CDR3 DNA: TGTGCCAGCAGCTGGGGAGGGGCCGGAGATACGCAGTATTTT; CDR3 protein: CASSWGGAGDTQYF
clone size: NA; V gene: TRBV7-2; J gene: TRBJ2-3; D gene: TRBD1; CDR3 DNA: TGTGCCAGCAGCGAAGGGACAGGGGATAGCACAGATACGCAGTATTTT; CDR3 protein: CASSEGTGDSTDTQYF
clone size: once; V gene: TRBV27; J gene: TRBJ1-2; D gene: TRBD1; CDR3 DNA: TGTGCCAGCAGTTTTGGGCCAGGGGGCGCGGGGCCTTATGGCTACACCTTC; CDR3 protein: CASSFGPGGAGPYGYTF
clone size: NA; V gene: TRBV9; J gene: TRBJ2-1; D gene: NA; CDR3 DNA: TGTGCCAGCAGCGGGGACTACAATGAGCAGTTCTTC; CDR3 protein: CASSGDYNEQFF
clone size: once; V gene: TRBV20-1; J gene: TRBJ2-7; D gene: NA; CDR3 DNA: TGCAGTGCTAGAGTCGATTTCGAGCAGTACTTC; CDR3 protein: CSARVDFEQYF
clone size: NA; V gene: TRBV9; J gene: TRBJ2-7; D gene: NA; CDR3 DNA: TGTGCCAGCAGCGTAAAGTACGAGCAGTACTTC; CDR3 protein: CASSVKYEQYF
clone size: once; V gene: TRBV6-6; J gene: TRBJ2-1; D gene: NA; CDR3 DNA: TGTGCCAGCAGTTACGCAGTGGGGAGCTCCTACAATGAGCAGTTCTTC; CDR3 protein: CASSYAVGSSYNEQFF
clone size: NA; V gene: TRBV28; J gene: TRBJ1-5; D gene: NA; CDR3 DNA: TGTGCCAGCAGTGACGGGGGACAGCCCCAGCATTTT; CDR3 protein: CASSDGGQPQHF
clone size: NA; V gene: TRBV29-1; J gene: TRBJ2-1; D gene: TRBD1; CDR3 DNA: TGCAGCGTTTTTACAGGGGCGGATGAGCAGTTCTTC; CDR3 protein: CSVFTGADEQFF
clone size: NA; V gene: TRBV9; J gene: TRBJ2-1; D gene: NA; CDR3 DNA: TGTGCCAGCAGCCCCCCCCGAGAAAGCTCCTACAATGAGCAGTTCTTC; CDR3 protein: CASSPPRESSYNEQFF
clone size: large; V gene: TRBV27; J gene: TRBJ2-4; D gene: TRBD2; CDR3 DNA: TGTGCCAGCAGTTTATCGAGGGGACTATTGAACATTCAGTACTTC; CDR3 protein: CASSLSRGLLNIQYF
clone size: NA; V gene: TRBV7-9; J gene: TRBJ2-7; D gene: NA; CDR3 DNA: TGTGCCAGCAGCTCAGACTTAGGCTCCTACGAGCAGTACTTC; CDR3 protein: CASSSDLGSYEQYF
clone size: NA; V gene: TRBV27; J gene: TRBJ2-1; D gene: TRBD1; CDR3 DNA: TGTGCCAGCATTGGGCCGGGACAGGTCTCCTACAATGAGCAGTTCTTC; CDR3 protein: CASIGPGQVSYNEQFF
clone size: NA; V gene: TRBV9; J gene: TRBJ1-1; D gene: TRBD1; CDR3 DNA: TGTGCCAGCAGCGGAACAGGGGACCTAGGCACTGAAGCTTTCTTT; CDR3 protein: CASSGTGDLGTEAFF
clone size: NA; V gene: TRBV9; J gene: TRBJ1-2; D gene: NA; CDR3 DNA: TGTGCCAGCAGCTCAGGACTTTTAGCTAACTATGGCTACACCTTC; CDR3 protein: CASSSGLLANYGYTF
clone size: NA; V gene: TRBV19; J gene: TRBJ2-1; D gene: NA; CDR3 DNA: TGTGCCAGTGGGACCATTAGCTCCTACAATGAGCAGTTCTTC; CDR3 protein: CASGTISSYNEQFF
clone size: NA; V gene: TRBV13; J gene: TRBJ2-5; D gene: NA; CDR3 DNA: TGTGCCAGCAGCCTAACTCTCCAGGAGACCCAGTACTTC; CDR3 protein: CASSLTLQETQYF
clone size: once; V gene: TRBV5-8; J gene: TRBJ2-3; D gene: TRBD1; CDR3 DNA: TGTGCCAGCAGCTCACAGGGGATCGGCACAGATACGCAGTATTTT; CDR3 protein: CASSSQGIGTDTQYF
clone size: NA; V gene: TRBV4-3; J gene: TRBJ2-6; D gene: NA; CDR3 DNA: TGCGCCAGCAGCCAAGCTCAGGGGTCTGGGGCCAACGTCCTGACTTTC; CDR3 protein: CASSQAQGSGANVLTF
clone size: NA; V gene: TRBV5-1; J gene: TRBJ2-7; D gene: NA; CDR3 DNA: TGCGCCAGCAGTCCATCGGACGGATCCTACGAGCAGTACTTC; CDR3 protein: CASSPSDGSYEQYF
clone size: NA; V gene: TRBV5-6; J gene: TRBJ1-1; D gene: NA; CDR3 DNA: TGTGCCAGCAGATCGGCCGCGGACACTGAAGCTTTCTTT; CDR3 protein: CASRSAADTEAFF
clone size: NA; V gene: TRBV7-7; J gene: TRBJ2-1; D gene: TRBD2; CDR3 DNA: TGTGCTAGCAGCTTCGGTCTAGCGGCCTACAATGAGCAGTTCTTC; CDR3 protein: CASSFGLAAYNEQFF
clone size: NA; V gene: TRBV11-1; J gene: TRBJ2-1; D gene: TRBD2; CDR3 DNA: TGTGCCAGCACCTCAATCACGGGAGGGTGGACTGAGCAGTTCTTC; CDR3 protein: CASTSITGGWTEQFF
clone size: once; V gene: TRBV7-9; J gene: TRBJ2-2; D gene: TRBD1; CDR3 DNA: TGTGCCAGCAGCCCGAGACAGGGGTACACCGGGGAGCTGTTTTTT; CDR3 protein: CASSPRQGYTGELFF
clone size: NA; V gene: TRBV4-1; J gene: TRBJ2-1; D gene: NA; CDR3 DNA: TGCGCCAGCAGACAGCTGGCTATTATCCATGAGCAGTTCTTC; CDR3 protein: CASRQLAIIHEQFF
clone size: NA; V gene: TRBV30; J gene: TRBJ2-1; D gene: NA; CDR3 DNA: TGTGCCTGGAGTGTACGCAGGGGTGAGCAGTTCTTC; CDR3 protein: CAWSVRRGEQFF
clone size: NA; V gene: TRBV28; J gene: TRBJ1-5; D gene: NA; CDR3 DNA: TGTGCCAGCAGTTTGCTTCATAGCAATCAGCCCCAGCATTTT; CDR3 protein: CASSLLHSNQPQHF
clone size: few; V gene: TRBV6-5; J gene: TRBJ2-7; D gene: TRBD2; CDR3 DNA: TGTGCCAGCAGCTTAGCGGGAGAGACCTACGAGCAGTACTTC; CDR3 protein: CASSLAGETYEQYF
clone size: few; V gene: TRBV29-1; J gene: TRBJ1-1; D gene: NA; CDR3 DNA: TGCAGCGTTATGGACTCCGGAGACACTGAAGCTTTCTTT; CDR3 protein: CSVMDSGDTEAFF